These 31 T cell receptor beta chains were all obtained from the same sample, sequenced in a study of blood T cell repertoires in COVID-19. Here immunoSEQ multiplex PCR was the method, and the copy in TCRdb shows in-frame clones only, minus some. The table lists around 230,000 clones, roughly 87% of them singletons. Sequences were obtained from PBMCs or T cells enriched from blood (not recorded which). The receptors originated from a young man with acute COVID-19.

The chain has TRBV14 and TRBJ1-4; the match to TRBD1 covers 7 bases. V shed 5 bases and J 5 bases; nucleotides not matched to a gene: 5. CDR1 is SGHDN, CDR2 FVKESK, per germline. The CDR3 loop spans 14 amino acids. Here the CDR3 DNA reads TGTGCCAGCAGCTCGACAGGGTGGAATGAAAAACTGTTTTTT. Its translation is CASSSTGWNEKLFF.

The chain joins TRBV5-1 to TRBJ2-1; TRBD1 might be the D (5 bases). This CDR3 is 14 amino acids long. Germline CDR1 SGHRS, CDR2 YFSETQ. Trimming left V 4 bases short and J 8 bases short, with 16 bases between. The CDR3 here is CASSMDGATDEQFF. The DNA for the CDR3 is TGCGCCAGCAGCATGGATGGGGCCACGGATGAGCAGTTCTTC.

The chain uses TRBV7-2 and TRBJ2-7, with 7 bases fitting TRBD1. Trimming cost V 3 bases and J 0 bases; bases outside gene matches: 2. Germline CDR1 is SGHTA and CDR2 is FQGNSA. The length of the CDR3 is 14 residues. For the CDR3, the DNA is TGTGCCAGCAGCTTGGACAGGAACTCCTACGAGCAGTACTTC. This encodes CASSLDRNSYEQYF. Filled out from reference TRBV7-2 and TRBJ2-7, the complete variable domain reads GAGVSQSPSNKVTEKGKDVELRCDPISGHTALYWYRQSLGQGLEFLIYFQGNSAPDKSGLPSDRFSAERTGGSVSTLTIQRTQQEDSAVYLCASSLDRNSYEQYFGPGTRLTVT.

This clone was seen more than once but under ten times. The J gene is TRBJ2-7, the V gene TRBV29-1, with TRBD2 as a possible D gene (5 bases). The CDR3 spans 11 residues. Between the trimmed V and J ends, which lost 6 bases and 9 bases, there was a span of 15 bases. The germline V gene encodes CDR1 SQVTM and CDR2 ANQGSEA. This chain's CDR3 is CSVGLRDVQYF. In nucleotides, the CDR3 is TGCAGCGTCGGACTGAGAGACGTGCAGTACTTC.

V gene TRBV12-3 or TRBV12-4 combines with J gene TRBJ1-1; D is unclear. This CDR3 is 11 amino acids long. V was shortened by 4 bases and J by 8 bases, with 8 bases between the two germline ends. The CDR3 nucleotides are TGTGCCAGCAGTTCGGTTGTAGAAGCTTTCTTT. Its translation: CASSSVVEAFF.

The genes are TRBV5-4 and TRBJ2-3; 7 bases agree with TRBD2. Germline V CDR1 and CDR2: SGHNT, YYREEE (reference sequence). Germline trimming cut 4 bases from V and 1 base from J; bases unmatched to any gene: 6. The CDR3 loop spans 15 amino acids. CDR3: CASSPGLAGTDTQYF. The CDR3 region has the DNA TGTGCCAGCAGCCCCGGTCTAGCGGGCACAGATACGCAGTATTTT.

V is TRBV11-3 and J is TRBJ1-2; 7 bases are a match to TRBD1. Trimming cost V 1 base and J 3 bases; bases outside gene matches: 8. Germline lookup yields CDR1 SGHNT and CDR2 YENEEA. The CDR3 totals 16 residues. CDR3 protein: CASSLVTGKEDYGYTF. The CDR3 nucleotides are TGTGCCAGCAGCTTAGTGACAGGGAAGGAAGACTATGGCTACACCTTC.

This clone was seen more than once but under ten times. The chain carries TRBV7-3 and TRBJ2-3; 7 bases line up with TRBD1. With V trimmed by 1 base and J by 3 bases, 4 bases remained unmatched. Germline assignment: CDR1 SGHTA and CDR2 FQGTGA. The CDR3 totals 15 residues. CDR3 in DNA: TGTGCCAGCAGCTTAAAGGGCAGGGGGACAGATACGCAGTATTTT. Translated: CASSLKGRGTDTQYF.

The chain carries TRBV27 and TRBJ1-2; TRBD1 might be the D (5 bases). The V gene's germline CDR1 is MNHEY and CDR2 SMNVEV (reference sequence). The CDR3 length is 16 residues. The ends were cut back, 1 base at V and 7 bases at J, with 19 bases in the middle. The CDR3 bases are TGTGCCAGCAGTTTATGGGCGGAGGATATGGGGGGTGGCTACACCTTC. It translates to CASSLWAEDMGGGYTF.

In its sample, this clone was seen a few times. Germline and junction disagree at one end, which may indicate a read error. The rearrangement uses TRBV11-2 and TRBJ2-2, with 8 bases that match TRBD1. This CDR3 contains 16 residues. Germline V gives CDR1 SGHAT, CDR2 FQNNGV. The CDR3 DNA reads as TGTGCCAGCAGAAGGGTTCGACAGGGGAACGCCGGGGAGCTGTTTTTT. This gives the protein CASRRVRQGNAGELFF.

The rearrangement links TRBV4-1 to TRBJ2-3, with 8 bases that match TRBD2. Germline CDR1 MGHRA, CDR2 YSYEKL. This CDR3 has 15 amino acids. The ends lost 1 base at V and 0 bases at J; junction bases unmatched: 0. This CDR3 is CASSQAGGSTDTQYF. Here the CDR3 DNA reads TGCGCCAGCAGCCAAGCGGGAGGGAGCACAGATACGCAGTATTTT.

The DNA of the CDR3 is TGTGCCAGCAGCTTAGTCGCACAGGCGTATGGAAACACCATATATTTT. Residues: CASSLVAQAYGNTIYF. The rearrangement uses TRBV11-2 and TRBJ1-3, with a possible D match to TRBD1 (5 bases). The length of the CDR3 is 16 residues. V was clipped by 1 base and J by 3 bases, with 13 bases between them. The germline gives CDR1 SGHAT, CDR2 FQNNGV.

The CDR3 protein is CASSLEGETQYF. CDR3 sequence (DNA): TGCGCCAGCAGCTTGGAGGGGGAGACCCAGTACTTC. The chain combines TRBV5-1 with TRBJ2-5, with D possibly being TRBD1 (5 bases). The CDR3 has 12 amino acids. CDR1 is SGHRS and CDR2 is YFSETQ in the germline V gene. V lost 0 bases, J lost 5 bases, and 5 bases lay in between.

V gene TRBV6-5 combines with J gene TRBJ2-7; 9 bases match TRBD1. The CDR3 spans 15 residues. J gave up 2 bases and V 2 bases, and 4 bases lay outside the gene matches. Germline values: CDR1 MNHEY, CDR2 SVGAGI. CDR3 sequence reads: CASSYTGTGTYEQYF. DNA for the CDR3: TGTGCCAGCAGTTACACCGGGACAGGGACCTACGAGCAGTACTTC.

The table lists this clone with a count of one. A read error may account for a junction end that differs from germline. The chain is built from TRBV28 and TRBJ2-7, with D possibly matching TRBD1 (7 bases). CDR3 length: 14 residues. Looked up from germline, CDR1 is MDHEN and CDR2 is SYDVKM. This CDR3 reads CASIPTGTYESLHF. The CDR3 DNA reads TGTGCCAGCATTCCGACAGGGACTTATGAATCATTGCACTTC. Combining the CDR3 with reference TRBV28 and TRBJ2-7 gives the whole variable domain DVKVTQSSRYLVKRTGEKVFLECVQDMDHENMFWYRQDPGLGLRLIYFSYDVKMKEKGDIPEGYSVSREKKERFSLILESASTNQTSMYLCASIPTGTYESLHFGPGTRLTVT.

This clone has only one observation. The CDR3 sequence: CASSYSTSGTYEQYF. Written as DNA, the CDR3 is TGTGCCAGCAGTTACTCAACTAGCGGGACCTACGAGCAGTACTTC. This rearrangement joins TRBV6-2 or TRBV6-3 to TRBJ2-7; TRBD2 matches 10 bases. There are 15 residues in the CDR3. With 0 bases clipped from V and 2 bases from J, the junction kept 1 base outside the gene matches. Germline values: CDR1 MNHEY, CDR2 SVGEGT.

This chain uses TRBV4-3 with TRBJ2-7; maybe TRBD2 (5 bases). This CDR3 has 15 amino acids. With 0 bases removed from V and 1 base from J, the gap between germline ends came to 10 bases. Germline values: CDR1 LGHNA, CDR2 YSLEER. CDR3 sequence reads: CASSQDGEGSYEQYF. The CDR3 bases are TGCGCCAGCAGCCAAGATGGAGAGGGTTCCTACGAGCAGTACTTC.

DNA for the CDR3: TGTGCCAGCAGGGACAAACCCTCTGGGGCCAACGTCCTGACTTTC. Its protein is CASRDKPSGANVLTF. This chain connects TRBV21-1 to TRBJ2-6; the D call in the table, TRBD1, was not verified against the DNA. TRBV21-1 is annotated as a pseudogene. The CDR3 totals 15 residues.

The chain carries TRBV6-5 and TRBJ2-1; TRBD1 is a possible D gene (5 bases). The V end was cut by 6 bases, the J end by 5 bases, with 11 bases between. Germline CDR1 reads MNHEY; CDR2 reads SVGAGI. The CDR3 has 13 amino acids. This chain's CDR3 is CASRGDADNEQFF. For the CDR3, the DNA is TGTGCCAGCAGAGGGGATGCCGACAATGAGCAGTTCTTC.

J is TRBJ2-5 and V is TRBV6-5; weak D call: TRBD2 (6 bases). The CDR3 is made up of 13 amino acids. The V and J ends lost 7 bases and 1 base respectively, with 10 bases between them. CDR1 and CDR2 from the germline V gene are MNHEY and SVGAGI. CDR3 sequence: CASMRDPQETQYF. As DNA, the CDR3 is TGTGCCAGCATGCGGGACCCCCAAGAGACCCAGTACTTC.

V is TRBV10-3 and J is TRBJ2-1; a weak D match, TRBD1 (5 bases). The CDR3 spans 15 residues. The germline gives CDR1 ENHRY, CDR2 SYGVKD. Trimming took off 4 bases at V and 0 bases at J, with 10 bases between the two ends. Here the CDR3 reads CAISGGESSYNEQFF. The CDR3 DNA follows: TGTGCCATCAGTGGGGGCGAGAGCTCCTACAATGAGCAGTTCTTC.

Here the CDR3 DNA reads TGTGCCATCAGTGACGCCGCCGGGGGTTTCACCGGGGAGCTGTTTTTT. The encoded protein is CAISDAAGGFTGELFF. The V gene is TRBV10-3, the J gene TRBJ2-2; D perhaps matches TRBD2 (6 bases). Trimming took off 3 bases at V and 4 bases at J, with 15 bases between the two ends. The CDR3 is 16 amino acids. Germline CDR1 reads ENHRY; CDR2 reads SYGVKD.

The chain carries TRBV6-5 and TRBJ2-1, with D possibly being TRBD2 (6 bases). With 4 bases removed from V and 4 bases from J, the gap between germline ends came to 14 bases. The germline gives CDR1 MNHEY, CDR2 SVGAGI. CDR3 size: 15 residues. CDR3: CASSSSGTPYNEQFF. As DNA, the CDR3 is TGTGCCAGCAGTTCGTCCGGGACTCCTTACAATGAGCAGTTCTTC.

The chain links TRBV6-5 to TRBJ1-2; 9 bases map to TRBD1. J was trimmed by 2 bases and V by 7 bases; bases with no gene match: 8. Germline assignment: CDR1 MNHEY and CDR2 SVGAGI. CDR3 length: 15 residues. In DNA, the CDR3 is TGTGCCAGCACTCAAACAGGGGGCATAAACTATGGCTACACCTTC. Translation: CASTQTGGINYGYTF.

This clone was observed once. The chain couples TRBV11-2 to TRBJ1-3; D is perhaps TRBD1 (6 bases). The CDR3 covers 15 residues. V lost 5 bases and J 0 bases, leaving 11 bases between the germline ends. CDR1 is SGHAT, CDR2 FQNNGV, per germline. The CDR3 sequence: CASSPDRTSGNTIYF. CDR3 bases: TGTGCCAGCAGCCCTGACAGGACCTCTGGAAACACCATATATTTT.

The V and J genes are TRBV6-1 and TRBJ2-3; unclear D gene. Looked up from germline, CDR1 is MNHNS and CDR2 is SASEGT. V gave up 1 base and J gave up 6 bases, with 8 bases separating them. The CDR3 runs 13 residues. This CDR3 reads CASSEGVRDTQYF. Here the CDR3 DNA reads TGTGCCAGCAGTGAAGGCGTCCGCGATACGCAGTATTTT.

The chain uses TRBV18 and TRBJ2-1, with 7 bases lining up with TRBD2. Germline assignment: CDR1 KGHSH and CDR2 LQKENI. The CDR3 totals 16 residues. V lost 2 bases, J lost 0 bases, and 4 bases stayed unmatched. CDR3: CASSPEAGRSYNEQFF. CDR3 DNA sequence: TGTGCCAGCTCACCAGAAGCGGGACGCTCCTACAATGAGCAGTTCTTC.

The V gene is TRBV10-1, the J gene TRBJ2-2, with 10 nucleotides matching TRBD1. V was clipped by 0 bases and J by 6 bases; unmatched bases: 10. The CDR3 runs 18 residues. The V gene's germline CDR1 is WNHNN and CDR2 SYGVQD (reference sequence). The CDR3 DNA reads TGCGCCAGCAGTGAGTCCGGTAGTCGGACAGGGGGATCCGGGGAGCTGTTTTTT. Translation gives CASSESGSRTGGSGELFF.

The J gene is TRBJ2-1, the V gene TRBV2; weak D call: TRBD2 (6 bases). Trimming removed 6 bases from V and 3 bases from J, with 24 bases in between. The CDR3 extends over 18 amino acids. Germline V CDR1 and CDR2: SNHLY, FYNNEI. The CDR3 sequence is CASRRRGGTRRDYNEQFF. The CDR3 coding sequence is TGTGCCAGCAGAAGGAGGGGAGGTACGCGGCGGGACTACAATGAGCAGTTCTTC.

Details on this clone: Different DNA sequences within this sample yield the same CDR3. The chain links TRBV5-1 to TRBJ1-2, with TRBD1 matching over 10 bases. The CDR3 totals 14 residues. The junction had 2 bases not matched to a gene; V was cut back by 0 bases and J by 6 bases. Germline CDR1 reads SGHRS; CDR2 reads YFSETQ. CDR3 residues: CASSLAGQGDGYTF. Written as DNA, the CDR3 is TGCGCCAGCAGCTTGGCCGGACAGGGGGATGGCTACACCTTC.

J is TRBJ2-2 and V is TRBV13; the D gene is possibly TRBD2 (5 bases). The CDR3 covers 14 residues. Germline assignment: CDR1 PRHDT and CDR2 FYEKMQ (reference sequence). V was clipped by 5 bases and J by 1 base, with 8 bases between them. CDR3 DNA sequence: TGTGCCAGCAGCGGTGCGGGGAACACCGGGGAGCTGTTTTTT. Its translation: CASSGAGNTGELFF.